These 6 T cell receptor beta chains came from one sample sequenced in a study of prognosis after radiotherapy for stage I lung cancer. Genomic DNA yielded TCR beta CDR3, amplified by two-round multiplex PCR. Amplification during the initial PCR round employed primers specific to each TRBV and TRBJ gene. TCRdb re-analysed the multiplex PCR reads in MiXCR, keeping a single row per CDR3 protein. The repertoire holds about 36,000 distinct CDR3 sequences, approximately 35% seen once, with around 30% in the top ten. The sample was PBMCs, taken before or after stereotactic body radiation therapy (not recorded which). The receptors here all came from a donor of 50 years or more with non-small cell lung cancer.

About this clonotype itself: A far larger clone is just one base off, so this is likely a read error. The chain links TRBV6-4 to TRBJ1-5; tentatively, D is TRBD1 (6 bases). This CDR3 region has 19 residues. The V gene lost 3 bases and the J gene lost 4 bases, with 25 bases spanning the gap. The germline gives CDR1 MRHNA, CDR2 SNTAGT. Here the CDR3 DNA reads TGTGCCAGCAGTGAAGCCCAACTATTGACAGGCCGCCTTAATCAGCCCCAGCATTTT. Its translation: CASSEAQLLTGRLNQPQHF.

This clonotype was observed a few times. The rearrangement joins TRBV11-2 to TRBJ2-7, with D perhaps matching TRBD2 (6 bases). With 5 bases removed from V and 2 bases from J, the gap between germline ends came to 16 bases. CDR1 SGHAT and CDR2 FQNNGV come from the germline V gene. The CDR3 length is 15 residues. CDR3 coding DNA: TGTGCCAGCAGCCTCCGGAGGGCAGGCCCCTACGAGCAGTACTTC. It is translated as CASSLRRAGPYEQYF.

The V and J genes are TRBV7-9 and TRBJ2-1, with a possible D match to TRBD2 (6 bases). The CDR3 covers 16 residues. CDR1 SEHNR and CDR2 FQNEAQ come from the germline V gene (reference sequence). The V end lost 1 base, the J end lost 0 bases, and 10 bases lay between the germline ends. CDR3: CASSLGGVISYNEQFF. The DNA of the CDR3 is TGTGCCAGCAGCTTAGGGGGGGTCATCTCCTACAATGAGCAGTTCTTC.

This clonotype was found many times. This chain connects TRBV5-6 to TRBJ2-1, with unresolved D. CDR3 length equals 13 residues. The V gene's germline CDR1 is SGHDT and CDR2 YYEEEE. The V and J ends lost 3 bases and 5 bases respectively, with 9 bases between them. The chain's CDR3 is CASSSDGNNEQFF. For the CDR3, the DNA is TGTGCCAGCAGCTCGGACGGAAACAATGAGCAGTTCTTC.

This clonotype appeared many times. This chain joins TRBV3-1 and TRBJ2-3; D not certain. The CDR3 has 17 residues. The V gene lost 5 bases and the J gene lost 4 bases, with 22 bases spanning the gap. Germline V gene lookup returns CDR1 LGHDT and CDR2 YNNKEL (reference sequence). Here the CDR3 reads CASSTPWGMGSPDTQYF. The CDR3 bases are TGTGCCAGCAGCACCCCCTGGGGTATGGGGTCCCCAGATACGCAGTATTTT.

This clonotype was picked up many times. The V and J genes are TRBV5-5 and TRBJ2-5, with 7 bases matching TRBD2. This CDR3 is built from 15 residues. Per the germline V gene, CDR1 is SGHKS and CDR2 is YYEKEE (reference sequence). V lost 0 bases, J lost 2 bases, and 4 bases stayed unmatched. The CDR3 DNA reads as TGTGCCAGCAGCTTGGTGCCTAGCGGACAAGAGACCCAGTACTTC. It codes for CASSLVPSGQETQYF.